The T cell receptor (beta chain) described here comes from a study of blood T cell repertoires in COVID-19. Turning to the study itself: The United States, Italy and Spain supplied acute and convalescent COVID-19 samples. In each case, the material was cDNA or gDNA derived from T cells, B-cell-depleted T cells, or PBMCs.

Original data processing: Nucleated cell counts were estimated from reference gene primer amplification. Some clones are missing from TCRdb's copy, which holds only in-frame ones; the method was immunoSEQ multiplex PCR. From that table come the V and J calls and clone size; the DNA was used to work out D and trimming. This sample yields about 270,000 clones, of which 83% are seen a single time; 7.5% to 10% belongs to the top ten. The V segment lost 3 bases and the J segment 4 bases; nucleotides outside the gene matches: 9. The CDR3 loop spans 16 amino acids. The receptor was isolated from a woman in her forties or fifties who had recovered from COVID-19. The J gene is TRBJ2-7, the V gene TRBV23-1; 10 bases align to TRBD1. TRBV23-1 is labeled an ORF, and its function is uncertain. The specimen sequenced was peripheral blood. DNA of the CDR3: TGCGCCAGCAGTCACCACGGCAGGACAGGGGGGTACGAGCAGTACTTC. It is translated as CASSHHGRTGGYEQYF.